Shown below are 16 T cell receptor beta chains from a single sample sequenced in a study of T cells after yellow fever vaccination. TCRdb independently ran MiXCR on the 5' RACE reads; one entry per CDR3 protein. The sample includes 250,000 to 300,000 distinct CDR3 sequences, approximately 10% seen only once; the top ten take around 3.1%. Source: CD4+ T cells sorted from PBMCs, taken 5 days after the yellow fever booster vaccination. Source of these receptors: a man aged 18 to 30 who received the YFV17D yellow fever vaccine.

In this sample, this clonotype turned up many times. V gene TRBV5-1 combines with J gene TRBJ2-3; no definite D call. Germline-derived CDR1 and CDR2 are SGHRS and YFSETQ. The CDR3 spans 14 residues. The V end lost 2 bases, the J end lost 0 bases, and 7 bases lay between the germline ends. Here the CDR3 DNA reads TGCGCCAGCAGCTTTTACTCAAGCACAGATACGCAGTATTTT. Protein: CASSFYSSTDTQYF.

This chain uses TRBV5-8 with TRBJ1-2; the D is unclear. Trimming pared 0 bases from V and 7 bases from J, leaving 13 bases between. Germline CDR1 reads SGHTS; CDR2 reads YDEGEE. This CDR3 is built from 14 residues. CDR3 DNA sequence: TGTGCCAGCAGCTTGGAGCCAGCCTCCGCTGGCTACACCTTC. Translated: CASSLEPASAGYTF.

This clonotype was picked up a small number of times. V usage is TRBV5-1 and J usage is TRBJ2-7, with 8 bases matching TRBD2. The germline V gene has CDR1 SGHRS and CDR2 YFSETQ. The CDR3 covers 13 residues. J lost 6 bases, V lost 3 bases, and 5 bases had no gene match. The CDR3 protein is CASSSGRGGEQYF. In DNA form, the CDR3 reads TGCGCCAGCAGCTCCGGGAGGGGCGGCGAGCAGTACTTC.

The chain uses TRBV4-1 and TRBJ1-4; tentative D call: TRBD1 (5 bases). This CDR3 comprises 17 residues. V lost 0 bases and J 7 bases, leaving 18 bases between the germline ends. Germline V gives CDR1 MGHRA, CDR2 YSYEKL. The CDR3 region has the DNA TGCGCCAGCAGCCAAGAGTCGAGGGGCGTTATCGCTGAAAAACTGTTTTTT. Amino acids: CASSQESRGVIAEKLFF.

A few counts support this clonotype. The rearrangement uses TRBV7-3 and TRBJ2-2; TRBD1 aligns across 7 bases. The germline V gene has CDR1 SGHTA and CDR2 FQGTGA. With 4 bases clipped from V and 5 bases from J, the junction kept 10 bases outside the gene matches. The CDR3 spans 16 residues. This CDR3 is CASSSRAQGVTGELFF. The CDR3 DNA reads as TGTGCCAGCAGCTCCAGGGCCCAGGGGGTGACCGGGGAGCTGTTTTTT.

The chain has TRBV5-1 and TRBJ1-5, with 9 nucleotides matching TRBD1. The germline CDR1 and CDR2 sequences are SGHRS and YFSETQ. This CDR3 region has 14 residues. Trimming removed 2 bases from V and 5 bases from J; junction bases left unmatched: 2. In DNA, the CDR3 is TGCGCCAGCAGCTTCACAGGGGGCGATCAGCCCCAGCATTTT. As protein: CASSFTGGDQPQHF.

This clonotype was seen repeatedly, ten times or more. The chain combines TRBV5-1 with TRBJ2-7; D not certain. V was shortened by 1 base and J by 3 bases, with 17 bases between the two germline ends. The germline V gene encodes CDR1 SGHRS and CDR2 YFSETQ. This CDR3 contains 16 residues. The CDR3 reads CASSLYASTSIYEQYF. The CDR3 bases are TGCGCCAGCAGCTTGTACGCCTCCACTTCTATCTACGAGCAGTACTTC.

This clonotype was seen many times. The rearrangement uses TRBV7-3 and TRBJ2-3, with 8 bases aligning to TRBD2. The CDR3 is 13 amino acids. Germline V CDR1 and CDR2: SGHTA, FQGTGA. The trim removed 3 bases at V and 6 bases at J, leaving 2 bases unmatched. The CDR3 nucleotides are TGTGCCAGCAGCTTCGGGGGGGCGGATACGCAGTATTTT. It encodes CASSFGGADTQYF.

This clonotype occurred a few times. The chain couples TRBV18 to TRBJ1-3; tentatively, D is TRBD1 (5 bases). V was cut by 0 bases and J by 0 bases, with 6 bases left in between. The CDR3 spans 15 residues. Germline V gives CDR1 KGHSH, CDR2 LQKENI. The CDR3 is CASSPPQGSGNTIYF. CDR3 sequence (DNA): TGTGCCAGCTCACCACCGCAGGGCTCTGGAAACACCATATATTTT. The variable domain in full, with the rest retrieved from reference TRBV18 and TRBJ1-3, is NAGVMQNPRHLVRRRGQEARLRCSPMKGHSHVYWYRQLPEEGLKFMVYLQKENIIDESGMPKERFSAEFPKEGPSILRIQQVVRGDSAAYFCASSPPQGSGNTIYFGEGSWLTVV.

This clonotype was found many times. The genes are TRBV12-3 or TRBV12-4 and TRBJ2-1, with 12 bases that match TRBD2. CDR3 length equals 17 residues. V lost 3 bases, J lost 7 bases, and 10 bases stayed unmatched. CDR3 protein: CASSFEASGGAGNEQFF. In nucleotides, the CDR3 is TGTGCCAGCAGTTTTGAGGCTAGCGGGGGGGCAGGGAATGAGCAGTTCTTC.

The V and J genes are TRBV20-1 and TRBJ2-1; 8 bases are a match to TRBD2. Germline V gene sequence: CDR1 DFQATT, CDR2 SNEGSKA (reference sequence). V was clipped by 0 bases and J by 16 bases; unmatched bases: 8. The CDR3 covers 12 residues. DNA of the CDR3: TGCAGTGCTAGAGATTGGCGCGGGGGGCCTTTCTTC. It specifies CSARDWRGGPFF.

The genes are TRBV6-2 or TRBV6-3 and TRBJ2-5, with TRBD2 matching over 12 bases. Germline V gene data show CDR1 as MNHEY and CDR2 as SVGEGT. The V segment lost 4 bases and the J segment 5 bases; nucleotides outside the gene matches: 8. The CDR3 loop spans 16 amino acids. The CDR3 protein is CASSFRTSGDRETQYF. The CDR3 bases are TGTGCCAGCAGTTTCCGGACTAGCGGGGACCGGGAGACCCAGTACTTC.

This clonotype was picked up a small number of times. The chain carries TRBV10-2 and TRBJ2-3; 8 bases are shared with TRBD2. The CDR3 is made up of 13 amino acids. Germline V gene lookup returns CDR1 WSHSY and CDR2 SAAADI. J gave up 4 bases and V 7 bases, and 4 bases lay outside the gene matches. The CDR3 reads CASKAGEPDTQYF. DNA of the CDR3: TGCGCCAGCAAAGCGGGGGAACCAGATACGCAGTATTTT.

This clonotype has a handful of counts. The chain has TRBV6-5 and TRBJ1-1, with D hard to call. V shed 6 bases and J shed 0 bases, with 8 bases lying between them. The germline V gene encodes CDR1 MNHEY and CDR2 SVGAGI. The CDR3 contains 13 residues. This chain's CDR3 is CASRGSMNTEAFF. In nucleotides, the CDR3 is TGTGCCAGCAGGGGGTCCATGAACACTGAAGCTTTCTTT.

The genes are TRBV7-9 and TRBJ2-7, with 7 positions matching TRBD2. V shed 4 bases and J 4 bases; nucleotides not matched to a gene: 10. This CDR3 has 15 residues. The germline V gene has CDR1 SEHNR and CDR2 FQNEAQ (reference sequence). The CDR3 sequence is CASSYSGRARYEQYF. As DNA, the CDR3 is TGTGCCAGCAGCTATAGCGGGCGGGCACGTTACGAGCAGTACTTC.

This clonotype was counted at least ten times. The chain links TRBV5-1 to TRBJ2-3; TRBD2 matches at 12 bases. J gave up 4 bases and V 6 bases, and 6 bases lay outside the gene matches. CDR1 is SGHRS, CDR2 YFSETQ, per germline. The CDR3 has 15 amino acids. The CDR3 spells CASTLAGGRADTQYF. In DNA form, the CDR3 reads TGCGCCAGCACGCTAGCGGGGGGGCGTGCAGATACGCAGTATTTT. Complete variable domain (other parts from reference TRBV5-1 and TRBJ2-3): KAGVTQTPRYLIKTRGQQVTLSCSPISGHRSVSWYQQTPGQGLQFLFEYFSETQRNKGNFPGRFSGRQFSNSRSEMNVSTLELGDSALYLCASTLAGGRADTQYFGPGTRLTVL.